This entry lists 27 T cell receptor beta chains sequenced from one sample in a study of blood T cell repertoires in COVID-19. Generated by immunoSEQ multiplex PCR, the TCRdb table keeps only in-frame clones and is missing some. The table has 160,000 or so clones, roughly 84% seen once. Input material: peripheral blood. The receptors were sampled from a woman between 50 and 59 years old with COVID-19, enrolled during active disease.

The chain employs TRBV15 and TRBJ2-6; a weak D match, TRBD1 (6 bases). This CDR3 contains 15 residues. CDR1 and CDR2 (germline): LNHNV, YYDKDF (reference sequence). With 5 bases removed from V and 12 bases from J, the gap between germline ends came to 20 bases. CDR3 DNA: TGTGCCACCAGCGGGTTGGACAGCCCCCTGAGCGTCCTGACTTTC. Amino acids: CATSGLDSPLSVLTF.

J is TRBJ1-2 and V is TRBV10-3; D remains unclear. Germline CDR1 reads ENHRY; CDR2 reads SYGVKD. The CDR3 is 12 amino acids. Trimming took off 6 bases at V and 6 bases at J, with 11 bases between the two ends. The CDR3 loop reads CAIRGQADGYTF. The CDR3 nucleotides read TGTGCCATCAGGGGCCAGGCCGATGGCTACACCTTC.

This chain uses TRBV5-1 with TRBJ1-2, with 8 nucleotides matching TRBD1. This CDR3 contains 14 residues. Germline CDR1 is SGHRS and CDR2 is YFSETQ. Losses at the gene ends were 4 bases for V and 4 bases for J; bases not matched to a gene: 6. This chain's CDR3 is CASSPGQGPYGYTF. CDR3 sequence (DNA): TGCGCCAGCAGCCCCGGACAGGGCCCCTATGGCTACACCTTC.

The V and J genes are TRBV28 and TRBJ2-7; D uncertain. Deletions cut 3 bases from V and 0 bases from J, with 3 bases between. The CDR3 extends over 12 amino acids. From germline, CDR1 is MDHEN and CDR2 SYDVKM. CDR3 loop: CASSFSSYEQYF. CDR3 bases: TGTGCCAGCAGTTTCAGCTCCTACGAGCAGTACTTC.

The chain carries TRBV27 and TRBJ2-7; 7 nucleotides agree with TRBD2. The CDR3 is made up of 15 amino acids. V dropped 2 bases and J dropped 1; count of bases not matched to a gene: 5. Germline lookup yields CDR1 MNHEY and CDR2 SMNVEV (reference sequence). The CDR3 DNA follows: TGTGCCAGCAGTTTACTGGCGGGGGAGTCCTACGAGCAGTACTTC. As protein: CASSLLAGESYEQYF.

This clone was detected a few times. The chain employs TRBV30 and TRBJ2-7; 9 nucleotides align to TRBD1. Losses at the gene ends were 5 bases for V and 7 bases for J; bases not matched to a gene: 6. Per the germline V gene, CDR1 is GTSNPN and CDR2 is SVGIG (reference sequence). The CDR3 length is 12 residues. The CDR3 here is CAWRTGEREQYF. In nucleotides, the CDR3 is TGTGCCTGGCGGACAGGGGAGAGGGAGCAGTACTTC. Filled out from reference TRBV30 and TRBJ2-7, the complete variable domain reads SQTIHQWPATLVQPVGSPLSLECTVEGTSNPNLYWYRQAAGRGLQLLFYSVGIGQISSEVPQNLSASRPQDRQFILSSKKLLLSDSGFYLCAWRTGEREQYFGPGTRLTVT.

This chain's CDR3 is CASSPNEKLFF. The CDR3, as DNA: TGCGCCAGCAGCCCAAATGAAAAACTGTTTTTT. This sequence joins TRBV5-1 and TRBJ1-4; no clear D gene. The CDR3 has 11 amino acids. Germline values: CDR1 SGHRS, CDR2 YFSETQ. Trimming left V 4 bases short and J 5 bases short, with 3 bases between.

V and J are TRBV6-4 and TRBJ2-7; tentatively, D is TRBD2 (6 bases). Germline CDR1 and CDR2: MRHNA and SNTAGT. This CDR3 region has 12 residues. V was trimmed by 11 bases and J by 2 bases, leaving 13 bases between them. The CDR3 region is CAGRDDPYEQYF. DNA of the CDR3: TGTGCCGGGCGGGACGATCCCTACGAGCAGTACTTC.

The rearrangement joins TRBV5-4 to TRBJ2-7; D is undetermined. The CDR3 is made up of 11 amino acids. Germline CDR1 SGHNT, CDR2 YYREEE (reference sequence). V dropped 4 bases and J dropped 4 bases, with 6 bases sitting between them. For the CDR3, the DNA is TGTGCCAGCAGCATACAATACGAGCAGTACTTC. Residues: CASSIQYEQYF.

This clone was observed at least ten times. The genes are TRBV12-5 and TRBJ1-2; 11 bases agree with TRBD1. CDR1 and CDR2 from the germline V gene are LGHNT and FRNRAP. This CDR3 spans 15 amino acids. With 11 bases clipped from V and 2 bases from J, the junction kept 10 bases outside the gene matches. CDR3 coding DNA: TGTGCTTTCGTGAGGGACAGGGGGGGGAACTATGGCTACACCTTC. This gives the protein CAFVRDRGGNYGYTF.

This chain connects TRBV13 to TRBJ2-3; TRBD2 aligns across 11 bases. Germline assignment: CDR1 PRHDT and CDR2 FYEKMQ (reference sequence). V shed 3 bases, J shed 6 bases, and the junction held 2 bases outside the gene matches. CDR3 size: 14 residues. CDR3: CASSLSSGGDTQYF. CDR3 DNA sequence: TGTGCCAGCAGCTTGTCTAGCGGGGGGGATACGCAGTATTTT.

This clone was found a few times. The chain links TRBV25-1 to TRBJ2-1, with 10 positions matching TRBD1. V lost 8 bases and J lost 9; bases outside the gene matches: 4. Germline V lookup: CDR1 MGHDK, CDR2 SYGVNS. The CDR3 is 12 amino acids. CDR3 amino acids: CASGQGGFEQFF. CDR3 DNA sequence: TGTGCCAGCGGACAGGGGGGTTTTGAGCAGTTCTTC.

V usage is TRBV7-2 and J usage is TRBJ1-2, with D maybe TRBD1 (5 bases). This CDR3 has 15 residues. Germline CDR1 SGHTA, CDR2 FQGNSA. Trimming took off 1 base at V and 8 bases at J, with 17 bases between the two ends. The CDR3 DNA reads as TGTGCCAGCAGCTTAGAAACGGTCTGGGAGGGGGGCTACACCTTC. It yields the protein CASSLETVWEGGYTF.

This sequence joins TRBV7-9 and TRBJ1-1; the D gene is possibly TRBD1 (5 bases). CDR1 SEHNR and CDR2 FQNEAQ come from the germline V gene (reference sequence). V was cut by 4 bases and J by 5 bases, with 8 bases left in between. The length of the CDR3 is 12 residues. CDR3 amino acids: CASSSGETEAFF. The CDR3 coding sequence is TGTGCCAGCAGCTCGGGGGAAACTGAAGCTTTCTTT.

The CDR3 reads CASSYEGVGYEQYF. The CDR3 region has the DNA TGTGCCAGCAGTTATGAGGGGGTGGGCTACGAGCAGTACTTC. The rearrangement joins TRBV27 to TRBJ2-7, with a possible D match to TRBD1 (6 bases). The CDR3 has 14 amino acids. Looked up from germline, CDR1 is MNHEY and CDR2 is SMNVEV (reference sequence). V was pared by 4 bases and J by 3 bases, with 13 bases between.

This rearrangement joins TRBV18 to TRBJ1-2, with D maybe TRBD1 (6 bases). The CDR3 loop spans 13 amino acids. Germline V lookup: CDR1 KGHSH, CDR2 LQKENI. The V gene lost 5 bases and the J gene lost 2 bases, with 9 bases spanning the gap. Written as DNA, the CDR3 is TGTGCCAGCTCAACGGGGGGCAACTATGGCTACACCTTC. Protein product: CASSTGGNYGYTF.

V usage is TRBV18 and J usage is TRBJ1-1; D possibly corresponds to TRBD1 (5 bases). V shed 6 bases and J shed 0 bases, with 8 bases lying between them. Per the germline V gene, CDR1 is KGHSH and CDR2 is LQKENI. The length of the CDR3 is 13 residues. CDR3 coding DNA: TGTGCCAGCTCGCTACAGGTGAACACTGAAGCTTTCTTT. Amino acids: CASSLQVNTEAFF.

This chain uses TRBV28 with TRBJ1-2; TRBD1 agrees at 11 bases. CDR1 and CDR2 from the germline V gene are MDHEN and SYDVKM. J gave up 7 bases and V 6 bases, and 10 bases lay outside the gene matches. This CDR3 has 15 amino acids. This CDR3 reads CASRGPTGTGGGYTF. As DNA, the CDR3 is TGTGCCAGCAGAGGACCAACCGGGACAGGGGGTGGCTACACCTTC.

The chain couples TRBV28 to TRBJ1-6; no reliable D call. Germline V gives CDR1 MDHEN, CDR2 SYDVKM. The V gene lost 2 bases and the J gene lost 6 bases, with 8 bases spanning the gap. This CDR3 contains 14 residues. The CDR3 is CASSLVGGNSPLHF. The CDR3 DNA sequence: TGTGCCAGCAGTTTAGTGGGAGGTAATTCACCCCTCCACTTT.

This clone has just a few counts. The chain carries TRBV6-5 and TRBJ1-2, with a weak D call TRBD1 (5 bases). In germline, CDR1 is MNHEY, CDR2 SVGAGI. Between the trimmed V and J ends, which lost 0 bases and 8 bases, there was a span of 16 bases. The CDR3 covers 15 residues. CDR3 region: CASSYSAGSVGGYTF. The CDR3 region has the DNA TGTGCCAGCAGTTACTCCGCAGGGTCGGTGGGGGGCTACACCTTC.

V and J are TRBV6-5 and TRBJ2-7, with TRBD1 matching 7 bases. CDR1 and CDR2 (germline): MNHEY, SVGAGI. The CDR3 length is 15 residues. V lost 0 bases to trimming and J lost 4 bases; unmatched junction nucleotides: 6. This CDR3 is CASSYSTGQPYEQYF. CDR3 nucleotide sequence: TGTGCCAGCAGTTACTCCACGGGACAGCCTTACGAGCAGTACTTC.

This chain connects TRBV7-9 to TRBJ2-2; perhaps TRBD2 as D (5 bases). The CDR3 spans 17 residues. The germline CDR1 and CDR2 sequences are SEHNR and FQNEAQ (reference sequence). The germline V and J ends were trimmed by 1 base and 2 bases, with 14 bases remaining between them. CDR3 sequence: CASSLVDRGINTGELFF. In nucleotides, the CDR3 is TGTGCCAGCAGCTTAGTAGACCGAGGGATTAACACCGGGGAGCTGTTTTTT.

The chain combines TRBV3-1 (or the pseudogene TRBV3-2) with TRBJ1-2; D uncertain. The V gene's germline CDR1 is LGHDT and CDR2 YNNKEL (reference sequence). Trimming removed 0 bases from V and 7 bases from J, with 21 bases in between. The CDR3 is 17 residues long. The CDR3 region has the DNA TGTGCCAGCAGCCAAGACGTCTTCGGCGGAGGCTTTGGTGGCTACACCTTC. Its protein product is CASSQDVFGGGFGGYTF.

This clone has just a few counts. The chain has TRBV5-1 and TRBJ2-5, with TRBD1 as a possible D gene (5 bases). Between the trimmed V and J ends, which lost 0 bases and 13 bases, there was a span of 19 bases. The CDR3 extends over 14 amino acids. CDR1 is SGHRS, CDR2 YFSETQ, per germline. The chain's CDR3 is CASSLVQDTAFWYF. Written as DNA, the CDR3 is TGCGCCAGCAGCTTGGTACAGGACACGGCATTTTGGTACTTC.

This clone was detected a few times. This rearrangement joins TRBV4-1 to TRBJ1-2; a possible D gene is TRBD1 (6 bases). The V and J ends lost 4 bases and 5 bases respectively, with 11 bases between them. This CDR3 comprises 13 residues. Germline lookup yields CDR1 MGHRA and CDR2 YSYEKL. The CDR3 loop reads CASSPGQIYGYTF. CDR3 coding DNA: TGCGCCAGCAGCCCAGGACAGATATATGGCTACACCTTC.

The J gene is TRBJ1-2, the V gene TRBV20-1; no clear D gene. Per the germline V gene, CDR1 is DFQATT and CDR2 is SNEGSKA (reference sequence). The V end lost 7 bases, the J end lost 3 bases, and 9 bases lay between the germline ends. There are 11 residues in the CDR3. CDR3 coding DNA: TGCAGTGTCCCAGAATACTATGGCTACACCTTC. Its translation is CSVPEYYGYTF.

This chain links TRBV9 with TRBJ2-5; D is uncertain. Germline CDR1 and CDR2: SGDLS and YYNGEE. The V end was cut by 0 bases, the J end by 2 bases, with 11 bases between. CDR3 size: 15 residues. The CDR3 nucleotides read TGTGCCAGCAGCGTAGATGTGGCTCTGCAAGAGACCCAGTACTTC. This encodes CASSVDVALQETQYF.